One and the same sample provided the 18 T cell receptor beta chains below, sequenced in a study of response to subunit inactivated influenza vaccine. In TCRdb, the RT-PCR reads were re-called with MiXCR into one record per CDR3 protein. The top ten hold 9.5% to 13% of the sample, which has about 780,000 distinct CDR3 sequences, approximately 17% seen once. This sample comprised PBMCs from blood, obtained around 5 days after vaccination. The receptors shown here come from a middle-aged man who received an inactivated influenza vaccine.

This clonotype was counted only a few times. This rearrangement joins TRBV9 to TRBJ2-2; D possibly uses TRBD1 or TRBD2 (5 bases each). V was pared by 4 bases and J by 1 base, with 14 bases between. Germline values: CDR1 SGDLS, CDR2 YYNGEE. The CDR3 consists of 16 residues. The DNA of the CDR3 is TGTGCCAGCAGCTCCACCCCGGGACGGAACACCGGGGAGCTGTTTTTT. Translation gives CASSSTPGRNTGELFF.

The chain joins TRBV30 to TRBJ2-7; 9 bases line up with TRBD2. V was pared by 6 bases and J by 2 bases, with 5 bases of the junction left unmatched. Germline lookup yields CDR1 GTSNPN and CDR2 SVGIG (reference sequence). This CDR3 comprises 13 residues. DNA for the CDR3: TGTGCCTGCCACCCTAGCGGGGCCTACGAGCAGTACTTC. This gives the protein CACHPSGAYEQYF.

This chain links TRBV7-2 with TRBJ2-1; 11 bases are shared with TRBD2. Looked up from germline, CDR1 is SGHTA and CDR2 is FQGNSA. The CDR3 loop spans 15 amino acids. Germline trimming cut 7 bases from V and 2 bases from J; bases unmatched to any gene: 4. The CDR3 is CASTGSGRAYNEQFF. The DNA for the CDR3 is TGTGCCAGCACCGGTAGCGGGAGGGCCTACAATGAGCAGTTCTTC.

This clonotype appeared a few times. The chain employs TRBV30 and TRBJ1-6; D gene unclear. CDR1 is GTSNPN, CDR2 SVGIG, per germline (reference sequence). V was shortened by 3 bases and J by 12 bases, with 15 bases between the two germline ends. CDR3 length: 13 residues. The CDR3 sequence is CAWSFQPNEPLHF. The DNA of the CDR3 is TGTGCCTGGAGCTTCCAGCCCAATGAACCCCTCCACTTT.

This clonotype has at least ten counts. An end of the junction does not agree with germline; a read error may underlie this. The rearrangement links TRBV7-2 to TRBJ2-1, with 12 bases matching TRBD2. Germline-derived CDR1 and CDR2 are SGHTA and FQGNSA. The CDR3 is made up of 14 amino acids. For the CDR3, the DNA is TGTGCCAGCAGCTTAAACGGGCTAGCGGGAGGGGTAATCTTC. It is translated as CASSLNGLAGGVIF.

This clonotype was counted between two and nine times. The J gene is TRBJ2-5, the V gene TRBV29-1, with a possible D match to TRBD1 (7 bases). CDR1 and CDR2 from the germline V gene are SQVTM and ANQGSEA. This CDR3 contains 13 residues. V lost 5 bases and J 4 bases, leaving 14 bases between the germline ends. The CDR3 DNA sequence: TGCAGCGTTTTCATCCAGGGGGGAGAGACCCAGTACTTC. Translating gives CSVFIQGGETQYF.

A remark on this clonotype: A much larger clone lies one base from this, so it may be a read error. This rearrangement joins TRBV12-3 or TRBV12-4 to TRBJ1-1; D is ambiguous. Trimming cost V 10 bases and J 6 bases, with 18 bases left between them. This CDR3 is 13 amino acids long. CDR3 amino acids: CANTYFGRSEAFF. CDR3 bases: TGTGCCAACACCTACTTCGGGAGGTCTGAAGCTTTCTTT.

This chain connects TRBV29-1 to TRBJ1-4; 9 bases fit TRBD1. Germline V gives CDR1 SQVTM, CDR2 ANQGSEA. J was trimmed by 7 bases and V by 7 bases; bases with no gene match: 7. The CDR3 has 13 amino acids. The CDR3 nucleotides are TGCAGCGCACGGACAGGGGTCGCTGAAAAACTGTTTTTT. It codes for CSARTGVAEKLFF. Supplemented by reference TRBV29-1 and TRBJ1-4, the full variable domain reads SAVISQKPSRDICQRGTSLTIQCQVDSQVTMMFWYRQQPGQSLTLIATANQGSEATYESGFVIDKFPISRPNLTFSTLTVSNMSPEDSSIYLCSARTGVAEKLFFGSGTQLSVL.

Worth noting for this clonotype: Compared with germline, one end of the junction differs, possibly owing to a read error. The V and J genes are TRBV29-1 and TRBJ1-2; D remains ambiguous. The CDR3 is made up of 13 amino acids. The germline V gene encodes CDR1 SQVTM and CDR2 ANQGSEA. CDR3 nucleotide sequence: TGCAGCGTTGAAGATTGGCAAGGTTATGACTACACCTTC. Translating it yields CSVEDWQGYDYTF.

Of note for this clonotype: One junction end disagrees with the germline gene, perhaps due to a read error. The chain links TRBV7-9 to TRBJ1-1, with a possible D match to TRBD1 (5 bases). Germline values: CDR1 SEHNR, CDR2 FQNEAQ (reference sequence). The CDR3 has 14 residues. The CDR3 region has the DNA TGTGCCAGCAGCTTAGTGAGCAGGGCTAGTGAAGTTTTCTTT. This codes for CASSLVSRASEVFF.

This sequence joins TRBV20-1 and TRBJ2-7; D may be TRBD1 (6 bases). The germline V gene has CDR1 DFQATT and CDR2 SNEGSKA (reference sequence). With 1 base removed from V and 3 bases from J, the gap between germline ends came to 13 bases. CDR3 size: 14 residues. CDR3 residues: CSARGGQAIYEQYF. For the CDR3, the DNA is TGCAGTGCTAGAGGGGGGCAAGCTATCTACGAGCAGTACTTC.

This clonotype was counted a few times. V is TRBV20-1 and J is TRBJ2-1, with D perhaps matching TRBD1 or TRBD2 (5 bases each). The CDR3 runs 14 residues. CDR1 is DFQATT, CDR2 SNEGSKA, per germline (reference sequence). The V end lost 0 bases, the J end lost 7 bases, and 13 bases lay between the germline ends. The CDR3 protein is CSARDLGVKNEQFF. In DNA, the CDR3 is TGCAGTGCTAGAGATCTGGGGGTCAAAAATGAGCAGTTCTTC.

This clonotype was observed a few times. CDR3 sequence: CASSTRVGREGHNEQFF. The DNA for the CDR3 is TGTGCCAGCAGTACCCGCGTCGGGCGGGAGGGCCACAATGAGCAGTTCTTC. The rearrangement uses TRBV28 and TRBJ2-1, with 9 bases identical to TRBD2. The J segment lost 5 bases and the V segment lost 5 bases, leaving 13 bases of the junction unmatched. Germline V gives CDR1 MDHEN, CDR2 SYDVKM. There are 17 residues in the CDR3.

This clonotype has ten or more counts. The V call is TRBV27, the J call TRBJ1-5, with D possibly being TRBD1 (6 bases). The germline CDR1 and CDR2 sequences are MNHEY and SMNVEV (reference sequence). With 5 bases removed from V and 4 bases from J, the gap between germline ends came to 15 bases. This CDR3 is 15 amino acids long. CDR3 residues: CASSTLQGGNQPQHF. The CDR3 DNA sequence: TGTGCCAGCAGTACTCTACAGGGAGGTAATCAGCCCCAGCATTTT.

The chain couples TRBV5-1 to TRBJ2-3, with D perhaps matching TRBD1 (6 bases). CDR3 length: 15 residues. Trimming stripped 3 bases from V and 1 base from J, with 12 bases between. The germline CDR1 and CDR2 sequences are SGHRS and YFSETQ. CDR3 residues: CASSSDPGGTDTQYF. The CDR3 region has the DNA TGCGCCAGCAGCTCCGACCCAGGGGGCACAGATACGCAGTATTTT.

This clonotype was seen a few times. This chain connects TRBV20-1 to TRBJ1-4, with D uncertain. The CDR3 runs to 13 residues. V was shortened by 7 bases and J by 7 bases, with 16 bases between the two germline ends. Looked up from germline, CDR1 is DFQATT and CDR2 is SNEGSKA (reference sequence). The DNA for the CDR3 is TGCAGTGGCGTATGGGTTGATGGTGAAAAACTGTTTTTT. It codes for CSGVWVDGEKLFF.

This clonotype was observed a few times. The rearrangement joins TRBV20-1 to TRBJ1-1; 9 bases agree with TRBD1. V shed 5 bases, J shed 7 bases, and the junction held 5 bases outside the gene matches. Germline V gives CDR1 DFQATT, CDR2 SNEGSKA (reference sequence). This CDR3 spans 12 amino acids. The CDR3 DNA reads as TGCAGTGCTGCTGGACAGGGGTTTGAAGCTTTCTTT. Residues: CSAAGQGFEAFF.

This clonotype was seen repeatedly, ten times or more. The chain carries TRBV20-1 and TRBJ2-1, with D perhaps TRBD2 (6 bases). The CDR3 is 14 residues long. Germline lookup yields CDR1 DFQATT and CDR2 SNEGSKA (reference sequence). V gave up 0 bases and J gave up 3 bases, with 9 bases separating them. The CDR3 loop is CSAREAGLYNEQFF. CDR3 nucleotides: TGCAGTGCTAGAGAGGCGGGACTCTACAATGAGCAGTTCTTC.